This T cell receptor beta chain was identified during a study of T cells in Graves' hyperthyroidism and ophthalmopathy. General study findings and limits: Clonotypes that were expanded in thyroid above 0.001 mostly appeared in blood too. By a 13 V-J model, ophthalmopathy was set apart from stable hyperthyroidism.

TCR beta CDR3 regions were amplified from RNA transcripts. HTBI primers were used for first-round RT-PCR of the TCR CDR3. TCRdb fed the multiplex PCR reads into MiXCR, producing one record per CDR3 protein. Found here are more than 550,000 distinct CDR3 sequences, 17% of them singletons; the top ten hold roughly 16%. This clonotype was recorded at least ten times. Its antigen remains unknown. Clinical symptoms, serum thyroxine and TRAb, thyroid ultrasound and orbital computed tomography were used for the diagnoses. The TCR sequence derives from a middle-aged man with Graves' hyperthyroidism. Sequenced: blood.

Here the CDR3 DNA reads TGTGCCAGCAGCCGCCCCGAGACCTCTGGGGCCAACGTCCTGACTTTC. Amino acids: CASSRPETSGANVLTF. The chain uses TRBV12-3 or TRBV12-4 and TRBJ2-6; D uncertain. There are 16 residues in the CDR3. V lost 6 bases and J 0 bases, leaving 12 bases between the germline ends.